This TCR beta chain was identified in a study of healthy donors' naive CD4 and CD8 T cells. Starting from approximately 500 ng of total RNA, TCR libraries were made with linear amplification. In the original workflow: 78,498 TCR alpha transcripts were sequenced from about 5 healthy donors. TCRdb ran MiXCR on the reads and lists one entry per CDR3 protein. These V and J calls rely on TCRdb rather than the paper's analysis. Of about 180,000 distinct CDR3 sequences listed, about four fifths are singletons. The TCR sequence derives from a pool of human donors in good health; the sample pools cells from several healthy donors. The material sequenced was naive CD4+ and CD8+ T cells sorted from blood, pooled from several donors.

The CDR3 loop is CASSLGRVLGSLHF. CDR3 DNA: TGTGCCAGCAGCTTAGGGAGGGTGCTTGGATCCCTCCACTTT. This sequence joins TRBV11-2 and TRBJ1-6; D gene uncertain. Between the trimmed V and J ends, which lost 1 base and 14 bases, there was a span of 15 bases. Looked up from germline, CDR1 is SGHAT and CDR2 is FQNNGV. The length of the CDR3 is 14 residues.